A selection of T cell receptor beta chains follows, all from one sample in a study of vaccination and CD4 T cells after COVID-19. A single record per CDR3 protein comes from TCRdb applying MiXCR to the PCR reads. Among about 18,000 distinct CDR3 sequences listed, around 56% were seen once. Their antigen targets remain unknown. The starting material was CD4+ T cells from blood, cultured in vitro, obtained before SARS-CoV-2 vaccination. Receptors were obtained from a human donor who had recovered from COVID-19. Each CDR3 is given with its conserved first and last residue. Fields, in order: J gene, D gene, V gene, CDR3 protein. The D gene is left open where the match is weak.

J gene: TRBJ2-1; D gene: NA; V gene: TRBV19; CDR3 protein: CASSNRGLSSYNEQFF
J gene: TRBJ2-7; D gene: TRBD2; V gene: TRBV5-1; CDR3 protein: CASSFFPGGSNSEQYF
J gene: TRBJ2-5; D gene: TRBD1; V gene: TRBV20-1; CDR3 protein: CSADGQGQETQYF
J gene: TRBJ2-1; D gene: NA; V gene: TRBV5-1; CDR3 protein: CASRFDSNSYNEQFF
J gene: TRBJ2-3; D gene: TRBD2; V gene: TRBV10-1; CDR3 protein: CASSDGLAAPTDTQYF
J gene: TRBJ1-4; D gene: TRBD1; V gene: TRBV15; CDR3 protein: CATSTGGRGYEKLFF
J gene: TRBJ2-3; D gene: NA; V gene: TRBV5-1; CDR3 protein: CASSLVSLPTDTQYF
J gene: TRBJ1-2; D gene: NA; V gene: TRBV2; CDR3 protein: CASSAGGEGYTF
J gene: TRBJ2-2; D gene: NA; V gene: TRBV20-1; CDR3 protein: CSATPWDANTGELFF
J gene: TRBJ1-2; D gene: NA; V gene: TRBV7-2; CDR3 protein: CASSLSLRGLYGYTF
J gene: TRBJ1-6; D gene: NA; V gene: TRBV10-1; CDR3 protein: CASSEPNSPLHF
J gene: TRBJ2-2; D gene: NA; V gene: TRBV19; CDR3 protein: CAPWGQIYTGELFF
J gene: TRBJ2-3; D gene: TRBD1; V gene: TRBV20-1; CDR3 protein: CSASRQGYSTDTQYF
J gene: TRBJ1-2; D gene: NA; V gene: TRBV10-3; CDR3 protein: CAISEVGLLGPYGYTF
J gene: TRBJ1-3; D gene: TRBD1; V gene: TRBV6-2/TRBV6-3; CDR3 protein: CASRRTGVYGNTIYF
J gene: TRBJ2-1; D gene: TRBD2; V gene: TRBV6-5; CDR3 protein: CASSSAGGSYNEQFF
J gene: TRBJ2-5; D gene: NA; V gene: TRBV21-1; CDR3 protein: CASSKVRTRKYF
J gene: TRBJ2-3; D gene: NA; V gene: TRBV20-1; CDR3 protein: CSAARVTDTQYF
J gene: TRBJ2-1; D gene: NA; V gene: TRBV7-6; CDR3 protein: CASSTSLGDTLTNEQFF
J gene: TRBJ2-7; D gene: NA; V gene: TRBV15; CDR3 protein: CATSRDNRAYEQYF
J gene: TRBJ2-7; D gene: NA; V gene: TRBV27; CDR3 protein: CASSLGVKFYEQYF
J gene: TRBJ1-5; D gene: NA; V gene: TRBV7-9; CDR3 protein: CASSLDAGNQPQHF
J gene: TRBJ2-5; D gene: TRBD1; V gene: TRBV9; CDR3 protein: CASSDRTGGGETQYF
J gene: TRBJ2-3; D gene: TRBD2; V gene: TRBV30; CDR3 protein: CAWSPGLALSTDTQYF
J gene: TRBJ2-2; D gene: NA; V gene: TRBV20-1; CDR3 protein: CSAIENGVGELFF
J gene: TRBJ1-1; D gene: NA; V gene: TRBV20-1; CDR3 protein: CSASPPGMNTEAFF
J gene: TRBJ1-2; D gene: NA; V gene: TRBV6-1; CDR3 protein: CASSPSTHYGYTF
J gene: TRBJ2-3; D gene: TRBD2; V gene: TRBV7-2; CDR3 protein: CASSLASGGLAASTDTQYF
J gene: TRBJ1-6; D gene: TRBD1; V gene: TRBV7-9; CDR3 protein: CASSAPSGQGRDSPLHF
J gene: TRBJ1-5; D gene: NA; V gene: TRBV5-1; CDR3 protein: CASSLGRNQPQHF
J gene: TRBJ1-1; D gene: NA; V gene: TRBV7-9; CDR3 protein: CASSLLDGKNTEAFF
J gene: TRBJ1-5; D gene: TRBD1; V gene: TRBV6-1; CDR3 protein: CASSRQGARQPQHF
J gene: TRBJ2-1; D gene: NA; V gene: TRBV27; CDR3 protein: CASSLELVSYNEQFF
J gene: TRBJ2-7; D gene: NA; V gene: TRBV7-3; CDR3 protein: CASSLQVGGLGEQYF
J gene: TRBJ1-1; D gene: NA; V gene: TRBV2; CDR3 protein: CASNRPGGGNTEAFF
J gene: TRBJ2-3; D gene: TRBD2; V gene: TRBV11-2; CDR3 protein: CASSFLASGRNTQYF
J gene: TRBJ2-3; D gene: NA; V gene: TRBV15; CDR3 protein: CATSRGPGLDTDTQYF
J gene: TRBJ1-6; D gene: NA; V gene: TRBV7-9; CDR3 protein: CASKKEGLTGSPLHF
J gene: TRBJ2-5; D gene: TRBD2; V gene: TRBV7-8; CDR3 protein: CASSLAQLASWETQYF
J gene: TRBJ2-5; D gene: NA; V gene: TRBV2; CDR3 protein: CASPGQETQYF
J gene: TRBJ1-1; D gene: NA; V gene: TRBV7-2; CDR3 protein: CASSALGGGEAFF
J gene: TRBJ2-7; D gene: TRBD1; V gene: TRBV19; CDR3 protein: CASSIGGQGVYEQYF
J gene: TRBJ2-5; D gene: NA; V gene: TRBV27; CDR3 protein: CASSLSAGWAAQGAQYF
J gene: TRBJ2-1; D gene: NA; V gene: TRBV27; CDR3 protein: CASSPPGSHEQFF
J gene: TRBJ2-3; D gene: NA; V gene: TRBV10-1; CDR3 protein: CASSPRGAGHTDTQYF
J gene: TRBJ2-6; D gene: NA; V gene: TRBV19; CDR3 protein: CASSVSGANVLTF
J gene: TRBJ2-1; D gene: NA; V gene: TRBV20-1; CDR3 protein: CSARDSGTAHYNEQFF
J gene: TRBJ2-3; D gene: NA; V gene: TRBV6-1; CDR3 protein: CASSVRQAVTDTQYF
J gene: TRBJ1-5; D gene: NA; V gene: TRBV6-2/TRBV6-3; CDR3 protein: CASSPDGRFNQPQHF
J gene: TRBJ2-3; D gene: NA; V gene: TRBV15; CDR3 protein: CATSRDFMGQYF
J gene: TRBJ2-5; D gene: NA; V gene: TRBV24-1; CDR3 protein: CATSDTTVEETQYF